Below are 20 T cell receptor beta chains sequenced from a single sample in a study of radiation and T cells in renal cell carcinoma. Time point defined: blood 2 weeks post-SBRT. Regarding treatment: 15 Gy SBRT to primary tumor, nephrectomy 4 weeks later. Method: immunoSEQ multiplex PCR; TCRdb's copy keeps in-frame clones and lacks some. The table records 70,000 or so clones, 82% of them present only once. The sequences come from blood, collected from a patient whose treatment included radiotherapy and nephrectomy. These receptors all come from a man aged 55 to 70 with renal cell carcinoma.

This clone was picked up a small number of times. This chain uses TRBV18 with TRBJ2-1; 10 positions agree with TRBD2. Germline trimming cut 0 bases from V and 4 bases from J; bases unmatched to any gene: 0. CDR3 length equals 15 residues. CDR1 and CDR2 (germline): KGHSH, LQKENI. CDR3 amino acids: CASSPPTSGYNEQFF. The CDR3 DNA reads TGTGCCAGCTCACCACCGACTAGCGGGTACAATGAGCAGTTCTTC.

V is TRBV19 and J is TRBJ2-1, with a weak D call TRBD1 (5 bases). The germline gives CDR1 LNHDA, CDR2 SQIVND (reference sequence). V was clipped by 8 bases and J by 12 bases, with 17 bases between them. This CDR3 comprises 12 residues. This chain's CDR3 is CASLTPGLGQFF. CDR3 coding DNA: TGTGCCAGTCTGACTCCAGGGTTGGGGCAGTTCTTC.

The chain recombines TRBV9 with TRBJ2-3, with 14 bases fitting TRBD2. Germline lookup yields CDR1 SGDLS and CDR2 YYNGEE. V gave up 0 bases and J gave up 6 bases; unmatched junction bases: 3. The CDR3 consists of 16 residues. The CDR3 here is CASSVAGLAGDDTQYF. In nucleotides, the CDR3 is TGTGCCAGCAGCGTAGCGGGACTAGCGGGAGACGATACGCAGTATTTT.

The chain employs TRBV18 and TRBJ2-1; 10 bases fit TRBD2. The CDR3 has 17 residues. CDR1 is KGHSH, CDR2 LQKENI, per germline. Unmatched junction bases numbered 9, after V lost 2 bases and J lost 5 bases. The CDR3 region is CASSPIAGGLGDNEQFF. DNA for the CDR3: TGTGCCAGCTCACCAATAGCGGGAGGACTGGGGGACAATGAGCAGTTCTTC.

This clone appeared a few times. The chain employs TRBV6-1 and TRBJ2-7; D unclear. Looked up from germline, CDR1 is MNHNS and CDR2 is SASEGT. The CDR3 extends over 12 amino acids. V was clipped by 7 bases and J by 3 bases, with 10 bases between them. CDR3 protein: CASTDLRYEQYF. The DNA of the CDR3 is TGTGCCAGCACAGACTTACGCTACGAGCAGTACTTC.

This clone was observed a few times. V and J are TRBV9 and TRBJ1-1; tentative D call: TRBD1 (5 bases). V lost 5 bases and J 4 bases, leaving 12 bases between the germline ends. The CDR3 runs to 13 residues. Germline V gene lookup returns CDR1 SGDLS and CDR2 YYNGEE. CDR3 protein: CASSRGGVTEAFF. The CDR3 DNA reads TGTGCCAGCAGTCGTGGGGGGGTCACTGAAGCTTTCTTT.

This clone is a singleton in its sample. The chain has TRBV28 and TRBJ2-7; 12 bases line up with TRBD2. Germline V gives CDR1 MDHEN, CDR2 SYDVKM. V lost 1 base, J lost 6 bases, and 1 base stayed unmatched. The CDR3 loop spans 14 amino acids. CDR3 sequence (DNA): TGTGCCAGCAGTTTATCTAGCGGGAGGGCCGAGCAGTACTTC. Its protein product is CASSLSSGRAEQYF.

This chain joins TRBV6-1 and TRBJ2-5, with D perhaps matching TRBD1 (5 bases). The germline CDR1 and CDR2 sequences are MNHNS and SASEGT. The germline V and J ends were trimmed by 11 bases and 3 bases, with 16 bases remaining between them. The CDR3 has 13 amino acids. In nucleotides, the CDR3 is TGTGCCTGTCGCAGGGCGAAAGAAGAGACCCAGTACTTC. Translated: CACRRAKEETQYF.

The table lists this clone with many counts. The chain recombines TRBV25-1 with TRBJ2-2, with D perhaps TRBD2 (5 bases). CDR1 and CDR2 from the germline V gene are MGHDK and SYGVNS. Trimming stripped 7 bases from V and 7 bases from J, with 7 bases between. The CDR3 length is 11 residues. CDR3 DNA sequence: TGTGCCAGCAAACTAGGCGGGGAGCTGTTTTTT. It specifies CASKLGGELFF.

V gene TRBV29-1 combines with J gene TRBJ2-3; TRBD2 agrees at 8 bases. The J segment lost 2 bases and the V segment lost 2 bases, leaving 6 bases of the junction unmatched. This CDR3 has 15 residues. The V gene's germline CDR1 is SQVTM and CDR2 ANQGSEA. CDR3 in amino acids: CSVEPPSGYTDTQYF. CDR3 coding DNA: TGCAGCGTTGAACCGCCTAGCGGGTACACAGATACGCAGTATTTT.

The gene calls are TRBV6-4 and TRBJ1-2, with D maybe TRBD1 (5 bases). The germline V gene encodes CDR1 MRHNA and CDR2 SNTAGT. V lost 3 bases to trimming and J lost 7 bases, with 15 bases between them. This CDR3 region has 14 residues. Here the CDR3 reads CASSDQGGTGGYTF. The CDR3 DNA sequence: TGTGCCAGCAGTGATCAGGGTGGTACCGGTGGCTACACCTTC.

The V gene is TRBV29-1, the J gene TRBJ1-2; the match to TRBD1 covers 9 bases. The germline CDR1 and CDR2 sequences are SQVTM and ANQGSEA. Trimming at V came to 7 bases and at J to 3 bases, leaving 3 bases not matched to a gene. This CDR3 is built from 12 residues. This CDR3 reads CSARDRDYGYTF. As DNA, the CDR3 is TGCAGCGCCCGGGACAGGGACTATGGCTACACCTTC.

This sequence joins TRBV18 and TRBJ2-1; TRBD2 matches at 7 bases. This CDR3 has 14 residues. Germline V gene sequence: CDR1 KGHSH, CDR2 LQKENI. V shed 6 bases, J shed 8 bases, and the junction held 10 bases outside the gene matches. CDR3 loop: CASSPMGRGDEQFF. The CDR3 DNA is TGTGCCAGCTCCCCGATGGGGAGGGGCGATGAGCAGTTCTTC.

The chain has TRBV5-1 and TRBJ2-1, with D uncertain. V was shortened by 0 bases and J by 5 bases, with 9 bases between the two germline ends. The CDR3 length is 14 residues. Germline V gene sequence: CDR1 SGHRS, CDR2 YFSETQ. CDR3 in DNA: TGCGCCAGCAGCTTGGACCCGAGGAACAATGAGCAGTTCTTC. Its translation: CASSLDPRNNEQFF.

This chain links TRBV5-4 with TRBJ2-7, with D maybe TRBD1 (5 bases). Germline V gene sequence: CDR1 SGHNT, CDR2 YYREEE (reference sequence). Trimming left V 4 bases short and J 2 bases short, with 16 bases between. The CDR3 runs 15 residues. CDR3 sequence (DNA): TGTGCCAGCAGCCCCCGGCCCAGGGAAGCCTACGAGCAGTACTTC. It encodes CASSPRPREAYEQYF.

This chain connects TRBV5-1 to TRBJ2-7; the D gene is possibly TRBD2 (6 bases). Germline V gene lookup returns CDR1 SGHRS and CDR2 YFSETQ. Trimming stripped 2 bases from V and 4 bases from J, with 22 bases between. CDR3 length: 17 residues. CDR3 amino acids: CASSLKEAGSLIYEQYF. Here the CDR3 DNA reads TGCGCCAGCAGCTTAAAAGAGGCGGGGTCCCTCATATACGAGCAGTACTTC.

The rearrangement joins TRBV6-1 to TRBJ2-7; TRBD1 aligns across 9 bases. Trimming removed 4 bases from V and 0 bases from J; junction bases left unmatched: 10. CDR1 is MNHNS and CDR2 is SASEGT in the germline V gene. The CDR3 covers 17 residues. CDR3 residues: CASSGGTGPVSSYEQYF. CDR3 coding DNA: TGTGCCAGCAGTGGCGGGACAGGGCCGGTGAGCTCCTACGAGCAGTACTTC.

The V and J genes are TRBV5-4 and TRBJ1-3; no reliable D call. With 2 bases removed from V and 2 bases from J, the gap between germline ends came to 5 bases. The CDR3 totals 13 residues. In germline, CDR1 is SGHNT, CDR2 YYREEE (reference sequence). The CDR3 coding sequence is TGTGCCAGCAGCTTTTGGGCTGGAAACACCATATATTTT. The encoded protein is CASSFWAGNTIYF.

This chain uses TRBV5-4 with TRBJ2-1; TRBD2 matches at 10 bases. CDR1 is SGHNT, CDR2 YYREEE, per germline (reference sequence). The CDR3 extends over 13 amino acids. The V gene end was trimmed by 3 bases and the J gene end by 10 bases; junction bases not matched to a gene: 4. The CDR3 nucleotides read TGTGCCAGCAGCTCGACGGGACTAGCGGAGCAGTTCTTC. Protein: CASSSTGLAEQFF.

The gene calls are TRBV5-1 and TRBJ2-7; 16 bases are shared with TRBD2. The CDR3 sequence is 18 residues long. Germline V CDR1 and CDR2: SGHRS, YFSETQ. With V trimmed by 1 base and J by 2 bases, 6 bases remained unmatched. The DNA for the CDR3 is TGCGCCAGCAGCTTGCCGGGACTAGCGGGAGGGCCTACCTACGAGCAGTACTTC. Its translation: CASSLPGLAGGPTYEQYF.